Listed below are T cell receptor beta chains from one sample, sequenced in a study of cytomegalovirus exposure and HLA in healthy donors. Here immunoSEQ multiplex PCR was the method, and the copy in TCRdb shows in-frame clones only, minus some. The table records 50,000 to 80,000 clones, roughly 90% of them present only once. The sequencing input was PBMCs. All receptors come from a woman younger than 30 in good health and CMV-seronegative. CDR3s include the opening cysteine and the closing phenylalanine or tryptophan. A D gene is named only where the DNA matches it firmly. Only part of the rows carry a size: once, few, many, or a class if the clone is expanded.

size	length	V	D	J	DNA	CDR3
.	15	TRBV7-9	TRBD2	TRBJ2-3	TGTGCCAGCAGCCTCGCGGCGGGAGAGGCAGATACGCAGTATTTT	CASSLAAGEADTQYF
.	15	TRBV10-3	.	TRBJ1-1	TGTGCCATCAGTGAGGGAGCAGGGGTAGACACTGAAGCTTTCTTT	CAISEGAGVDTEAFF
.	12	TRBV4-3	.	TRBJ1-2	TGCGCCAGCAGTCAGGCTAACTATGGCTACACCTTC	CASSQANYGYTF
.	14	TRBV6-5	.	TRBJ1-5	TGTGCCAGCAGTTCAGGGGTTGCGGGCGTGCCCCAGCATTTT	CASSSGVAGVPQHF
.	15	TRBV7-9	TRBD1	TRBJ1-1	TGTGCCAGCAGCTTCCAGGGACAGGGGAACACTGAAGCTTTCTTT	CASSFQGQGNTEAFF
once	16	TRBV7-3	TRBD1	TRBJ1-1	TGTGCCAGCAGCACGTCCGGGACAGGTCCTAACACTGAAGCTTTCTTT	CASSTSGTGPNTEAFF
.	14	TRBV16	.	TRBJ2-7	TGTGCCAGCAGCCAAGATTACAGGGACGACGAGCAGTACTTC	CASSQDYRDDEQYF
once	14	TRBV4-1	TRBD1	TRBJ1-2	TGCGCCAGCAGCTCCGGACAGGGCGACTATGGCTACACCTTC	CASSSGQGDYGYTF
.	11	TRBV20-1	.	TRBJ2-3	TGCAGTGCGCGGATTATTGATACGCAGTATTTT	CSARIIDTQYF
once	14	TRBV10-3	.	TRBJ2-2	TGTGCCACCAGGGGAATCGGGGAAGCCGGGGAGCTGTTTTTT	CATRGIGEAGELFF
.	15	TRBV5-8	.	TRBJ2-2	TGTGCCAGCAGCCCACGGGTTAGCGCCGCCGGGGAGCTGTTTTTT	CASSPRVSAAGELFF
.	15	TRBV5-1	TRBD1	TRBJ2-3	TGCGCCAGCAGCTTGGTGGGACAGGGGGCAGATACGCAGTATTTT	CASSLVGQGADTQYF
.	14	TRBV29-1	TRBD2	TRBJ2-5	TGCAGCGTTTGGGGACTAGCGGAACAAGAGACCCAGTACTTC	CSVWGLAEQETQYF
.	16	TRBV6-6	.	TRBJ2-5	TGTGCCAGCAGTTACTCGTTTGGAGAGGGCCGAAAGACCCAGTACTTC	CASSYSFGEGRKTQYF
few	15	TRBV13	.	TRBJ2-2	TGTGCCAGCACCCTCACAGGCTCGAACACCGGGGAGCTGTTTTTT	CASTLTGSNTGELFF
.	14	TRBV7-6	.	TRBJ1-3	TGTGCCAGCAGCCCCCGGACACTCGGAAACACCATATATTTT	CASSPRTLGNTIYF
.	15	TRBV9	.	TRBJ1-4	TGTGCCAGCAGCGTACTTCCGGGTGCTAATGAAAAACTGTTTTTT	CASSVLPGANEKLFF
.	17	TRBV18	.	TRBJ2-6	TGTGCCAGCTCACCGGGCAGTCTCTCCCTCCCCGCCAACGTCCTGACTTTC	CASSPGSLSLPANVLTF
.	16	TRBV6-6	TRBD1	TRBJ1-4	TGTGCCAGCAGTTCCGGACAGGGAAAAACTAATGAAAAACTGTTTTTT	CASSSGQGKTNEKLFF
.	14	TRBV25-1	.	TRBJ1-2	TGTGCCAGCAGTGAATCCTGGGGAGTAAACGGCTACACCTTC	CASSESWGVNGYTF
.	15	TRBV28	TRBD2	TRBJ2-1	TGTGCCAGCAGTTTATTACTAGCGGGAGGTTATGAGCAGTTCTTC	CASSLLLAGGYEQFF
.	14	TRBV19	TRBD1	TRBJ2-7	TGTGCCAGTAGTATTAGGGACAGGATCTACGAGCAGTACTTC	CASSIRDRIYEQYF
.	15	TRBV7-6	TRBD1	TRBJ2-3	TGTGCCAGCAGCTTAGTTACAGGGGGCACAGATACGCAGTATTTT	CASSLVTGGTDTQYF
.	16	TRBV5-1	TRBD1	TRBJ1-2	TGCGCCAGCAGCTTGGCCCCCAGACAGGGTGGGGGTGGCTACACCTTC	CASSLAPRQGGGGYTF
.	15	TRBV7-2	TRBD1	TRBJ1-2	TGTGCCAGCAGCGCTCGAGACAGGGATAGCTATGGCTACACCTTC	CASSARDRDSYGYTF
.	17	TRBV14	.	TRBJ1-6	TGTGCCAGCAGCCAAGGGTTCGGGGAGTCCTATAATTCACCCCTCCACTTT	CASSQGFGESYNSPLHF
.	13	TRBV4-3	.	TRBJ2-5	TGCGCCAGCAGCCAAGGTCTACGGGAGACCCAGTACTTC	CASSQGLRETQYF
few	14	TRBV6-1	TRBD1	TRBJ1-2	TGTGCCAGCAGCCCGGGACAGGACGGGTATGGCTACACCTTC	CASSPGQDGYGYTF
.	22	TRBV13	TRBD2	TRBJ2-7	TGTGCCAGCAGCTTAGAGCCCCCCGGCCCCAGCGGGGGGGGCAAGTTTCTATACGAGCAGTACTTC	CASSLEPPGPSGGGKFLYEQYF
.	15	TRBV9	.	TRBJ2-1	TGTGCCAGCAGCACCCAAGTTAGTACCTACAATGAGCAGTTCTTC	CASSTQVSTYNEQFF
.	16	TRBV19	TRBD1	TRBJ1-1	TGTGCCAGTAGTACGGGACAGGGGGCCGGAAGCGCTGAAGCTTTCTTT	CASSTGQGAGSAEAFF
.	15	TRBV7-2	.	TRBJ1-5	TGTGCCAGCAGCTTACTAGGGGTTGGAAATCAGCCCCAGCATTTT	CASSLLGVGNQPQHF
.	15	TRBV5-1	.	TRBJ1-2	TGCGCCAGCAGCTTGATGGGGGCGGATAACTATGGCTACACCTTC	CASSLMGADNYGYTF
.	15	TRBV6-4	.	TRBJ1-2	TGTGCCAGCAGTGACCGGCGGGAACGTCACTATGGCTACACCTTC	CASSDRRERHYGYTF
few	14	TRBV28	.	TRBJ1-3	TGTGCCAGCAGTTCTACAGGGCTTGGAAACACCATATATTTT	CASSSTGLGNTIYF
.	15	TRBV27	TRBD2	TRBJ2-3	TGTGCCAGCAGTTCCCCTAGCGGATCCACAGATACGCAGTATTTT	CASSSPSGSTDTQYF
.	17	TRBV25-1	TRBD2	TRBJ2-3	TGTGCCAGCAGCCAGCGGGAGGGCCTAGGGATCACAGATACGCAGTATTTT	CASSQREGLGITDTQYF
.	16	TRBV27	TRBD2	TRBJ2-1	TGTGCCAGCAGTTTTCTCCTAGCGGTAGACTACAATGAGCAGTTCTTC	CASSFLLAVDYNEQFF
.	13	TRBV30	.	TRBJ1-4	TGTGCCTGGGTGAGCCAGGGTAATGAAAAACTGTTTTTT	CAWVSQGNEKLFF
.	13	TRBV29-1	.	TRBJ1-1	TGCAGCGTCCGGACAGCTCAGAACACTGAAGCTTTCTTT	CSVRTAQNTEAFF
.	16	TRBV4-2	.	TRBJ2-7	TGTGCCAGCAGCCAAGATGGTTTAGCGCGTGCACGAGAGCAGTACTTC	CASSQDGLARAREQYF
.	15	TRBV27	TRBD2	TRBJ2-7	TGTGCCAGCAGTTTCTCGACTAGCGGGAGTCACGAGCAGTACTTC	CASSFSTSGSHEQYF
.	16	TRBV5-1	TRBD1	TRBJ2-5	TGCGCCAGCAGTAGAACGGCCGGACAGGTCCAAGAGACCCAGTACTTC	CASSRTAGQVQETQYF
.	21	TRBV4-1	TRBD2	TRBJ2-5	TGCGCCAGCAGCCAAGTTGTCGGGACGGGGCTAGCGGGAGGGCCTCTGGAGACCCAGTACTTC	CASSQVVGTGLAGGPLETQYF
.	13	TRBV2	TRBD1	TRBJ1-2	TGTGCCAGCAGGCGGGACAGGGACGATGGCTACACCTTC	CASRRDRDDGYTF
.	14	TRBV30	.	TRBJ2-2	TGTGCCTGGAGTGTCCTCTTAACCGGCGGGGAGCTGTTTTTT	CAWSVLLTGGELFF
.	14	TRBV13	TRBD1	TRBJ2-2	TGTGCCAGCAGCTCTAGCAGGGGGAGCGGGGAGCTGTTTTTT	CASSSSRGSGELFF
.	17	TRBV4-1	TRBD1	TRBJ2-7	TGCGCCAGCAGCCAGCATACCGGGACAGGGAGGACCTACGAGCAGTACTTC	CASSQHTGTGRTYEQYF
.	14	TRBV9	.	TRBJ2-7	TGTGCCAGCAGCCCGAGAACAGGGTACTACGAGCAGTACTTC	CASSPRTGYYEQYF